Presented here are 23 T cell receptor beta chains from one specimen sequenced in a study of control samples from healthy donors and cancer patients. The method was immunoSEQ multiplex PCR; TCRdb's version includes in-frame clones alone and lacks a portion of them. The sample records 150,000 to 200,000 clones, 90% to 95% being singletons. The sample consisted of blood. These receptors were taken from a woman aged 25-40 years in good health.

The V gene is TRBV27, the J gene TRBJ2-7; a weak D match, TRBD1 (6 bases). Germline lookup yields CDR1 MNHEY and CDR2 SMNVEV (reference sequence). The V end lost 3 bases, the J end lost 1 base, and 10 bases lay between the germline ends. There are 14 residues in the CDR3. The CDR3 bases are TGTGCCAGCAGTTTTCTCAGGGGATCCTACGAGCAGTACTTC. Residues: CASSFLRGSYEQYF.

The chain joins TRBV11-2 to TRBJ2-7; a possible D gene is TRBD2 (7 bases). The V end was cut by 2 bases, the J end by 9 bases, with 11 bases between. CDR1 and CDR2 (germline): SGHAT, FQNNGV. The CDR3 runs 12 residues. The CDR3 loop is CASSLQGRGQYF. CDR3 sequence (DNA): TGTGCCAGCAGCTTACAGGGGAGGGGGCAGTACTTC.

The chain recombines TRBV28 with TRBJ2-6, with D uncertain. Trimming removed 4 bases from V and 1 base from J, with 11 bases in between. This CDR3 contains 16 residues. CDR1 and CDR2 (germline): MDHEN, SYDVKM. The CDR3 here is CASSSGDTSGANVLTF. Here the CDR3 DNA reads TGTGCCAGCAGTTCCGGCGACACGTCTGGGGCCAACGTCCTGACTTTC. The full variable domain, with the rest looked up from reference TRBV28 and TRBJ2-6, is DVKVTQSSRYLVKRTGEKVFLECVQDMDHENMFWYRQDPGLGLRLIYFSYDVKMKEKGDIPEGYSVSREKKERFSLILESASTNQTSMYLCASSSGDTSGANVLTFGAGSRLTVL.

The V call is TRBV27, the J call TRBJ2-5; 11 bases agree with TRBD2. The V gene's germline CDR1 is MNHEY and CDR2 SMNVEV (reference sequence). The CDR3 extends over 18 amino acids. Germline trimming cut 4 bases from V and 5 bases from J; bases unmatched to any gene: 15. The CDR3 is CASSSSPGSGGAGETQYF. The CDR3, as DNA: TGTGCCAGCAGTTCTTCCCCGGGTAGCGGGGGGGCCGGGGAGACCCAGTACTTC.

The genes are TRBV20-1 and TRBJ2-3; 15 nucleotides agree with TRBD2. This CDR3 is built from 16 residues. V was clipped by 3 bases and J by 5 bases; unmatched bases: 6. Germline lookup yields CDR1 DFQATT and CDR2 SNEGSKA (reference sequence). The DNA of the CDR3 is TGCAGTGCTAGTTCGGGACTAGCGGGAGGTCAAGATACGCAGTATTTT. Its protein product is CSASSGLAGGQDTQYF.

This clone was counted between two and nine times. In DNA form, the CDR3 reads TGTGCCAGCAGTTTCCGGGACCCCGGGACAGGGTTGAATGAGCAGTTCTTC. It specifies CASSFRDPGTGLNEQFF. The gene calls are TRBV27 and TRBJ2-1, with 9 bases aligning to TRBD1. The CDR3 has 17 amino acids. J gave up 7 bases and V 3 bases, and 13 bases lay outside the gene matches. CDR1 and CDR2 from the germline V gene are MNHEY and SMNVEV (reference sequence).

The rearrangement links TRBV23-1 to TRBJ2-5, with 7 bases lining up with TRBD1. TRBV23-1 is an ORF; its function is uncertain. The CDR3 totals 16 residues. J gave up 5 bases and V 3 bases, and 12 bases lay outside the gene matches. In DNA, the CDR3 is TGCGCCAGCAGTCATCCCACCCGACAGGGTGGGGAGACCCAGTACTTC. This encodes CASSHPTRQGGETQYF.

This chain uses TRBV27 with TRBJ2-3; 10 positions match TRBD2. The CDR3 consists of 14 residues. V dropped 5 bases and J dropped 4; count of bases not matched to a gene: 3. Germline V lookup: CDR1 MNHEY, CDR2 SMNVEV (reference sequence). The CDR3 loop reads CASSSGRAPDTQYF. DNA of the CDR3: TGTGCCAGCAGTAGCGGGAGGGCCCCAGATACGCAGTATTTT.

This rearrangement joins TRBV7-6 to TRBJ2-6; D may be TRBD1 or TRBD2 (5 bases each). The germline V and J ends were trimmed by 1 base and 4 bases, with 11 bases remaining between them. The CDR3 sequence is 16 residues long. Germline CDR1 is SGHVS and CDR2 is FNYEAQ. In DNA form, the CDR3 reads TGTGCCAGCAGCTTAGAATCGGGGCGAGGGGCCAACGTCCTGACTTTC. This encodes CASSLESGRGANVLTF.

The chain links TRBV4-1 to TRBJ1-2; D perhaps matches TRBD1 (5 bases). This CDR3 spans 14 amino acids. Germline assignment: CDR1 MGHRA and CDR2 YSYEKL. V shed 0 bases and J shed 2 bases, with 7 bases lying between them. The chain's CDR3 is CASSQDRGNYGYTF. CDR3 DNA: TGCGCCAGCAGCCAAGATCGGGGGAACTATGGCTACACCTTC.

The CDR3 DNA follows: TGTGCCAGCAGTGAATCCAGTATCCCCCAAGAGACCCAGTACTTC. Its translation is CASSESSIPQETQYF. The V gene is TRBV25-1, the J gene TRBJ2-5; D call uncertain. This CDR3 is 15 amino acids long. Germline CDR1 MGHDK, CDR2 SYGVNS. The V and J ends lost 1 base and 1 base respectively, with 10 bases between them.

The chain links TRBV3-1 (or the pseudogene TRBV3-2) to TRBJ2-7; maybe TRBD1 (5 bases). The CDR3 loop spans 15 amino acids. The V end was cut by 0 bases, the J end by 3 bases, with 12 bases between. Germline values: CDR1 LGHDT, CDR2 YNNKEL (reference sequence). For the CDR3, the DNA is TGTGCCAGCAGCCAAGATGGTGGCGGACACTACGAGCAGTACTTC. It is translated as CASSQDGGGHYEQYF.

The chain combines TRBV2 with TRBJ2-1; TRBD2 aligns across 12 bases. Germline V gene sequence: CDR1 SNHLY, CDR2 FYNNEI. CDR3 length: 15 residues. Trimming took 3 bases from V and 8 from J; bases not matched to a gene: 5. CDR3: CASSEASGGGYEQFF. The CDR3 region has the DNA TGTGCCAGCAGTGAGGCTAGCGGGGGGGGCTATGAGCAGTTCTTC.

For this clone: Other nucleotide sequences from this sample produce the same CDR3. The chain is built from TRBV11-2 and TRBJ1-2; 8 bases align to TRBD1. Germline lookup yields CDR1 SGHAT and CDR2 FQNNGV. The CDR3 runs to 14 residues. With 1 base clipped from V and 4 bases from J, the junction kept 2 bases outside the gene matches. The CDR3 bases are TGTGCCAGCAGCTTAGTCCAGGGGGCCTATGGCTACACCTTC. It translates to CASSLVQGAYGYTF.

This chain connects TRBV29-1 to TRBJ2-7, with D uncertain. The length of the CDR3 is 10 residues. Trimming took 4 bases from V and 1 from J, leaving 2 bases between them. Germline-derived CDR1 and CDR2 are SQVTM and ANQGSEA. Here the CDR3 DNA reads TGCAGCGTTGGTTCCTACGAGCAGTACTTC. Its protein is CSVGSYEQYF.

The rearrangement joins TRBV18 to TRBJ1-2; D is uncertain. V lost 2 bases and J 7 bases, leaving 8 bases between the germline ends. CDR3 length: 12 amino acids. Germline CDR1 KGHSH, CDR2 LQKENI. CDR3 amino acids: CASSPLGGGYTF. The CDR3 nucleotides are TGTGCCAGCTCACCATTAGGAGGTGGCTACACCTTC.

This chain joins TRBV3-1 (or the pseudogene TRBV3-2) and TRBJ2-7, with TRBD2 matching over 14 bases. In germline, CDR1 is LGHDT, CDR2 YNNKEL (reference sequence). V trimming: 3 bases; J trimming: 8 bases; junction bases outside the gene matches: 6. CDR3 length: 15 amino acids. As DNA, the CDR3 is TGTGCCAGCAGCCAGGGACTAGCGGGAGTTTTCCAGCAGTACTTC. This sequence encodes CASSQGLAGVFQQYF.

The J gene is TRBJ2-5, the V gene TRBV19; 7 nucleotides align to TRBD2. Germline lookup yields CDR1 LNHDA and CDR2 SQIVND (reference sequence). After removal of 0 bases from V and 2 bases from J, the junction contained 6 bases not matched to a gene. The CDR3 extends over 16 amino acids. The CDR3 DNA reads as TGTGCCAGTAGTATAGATCCGGGACTACTACAAGAGACCCAGTACTTC. It yields the protein CASSIDPGLLQETQYF.

The chain employs TRBV21-1 and TRBJ1-5. TRBV21-1 is deemed a pseudogene. This CDR3 is 16 amino acids long. The CDR3: CASSKALVPINQPQHF. In DNA form, the CDR3 reads TGTGCCAGCAGCAAAGCGCTCGTACCGATTAATCAGCCCCAGCATTTT.

The V call is TRBV28, the J call TRBJ1-5, with D tentatively TRBD1 (6 bases). The CDR3 has 14 amino acids. V lost 2 bases to trimming and J lost 1 base, with 6 bases between them. Germline V lookup: CDR1 MDHEN, CDR2 SYDVKM. DNA of the CDR3: TGTGCCAGCAGTTTAGGGACAAGCAATCAGCCCCAGCATTTT. Its protein is CASSLGTSNQPQHF.

This clone was detected a few times. The chain couples TRBV9 to TRBJ2-3, with 10 bases fitting TRBD2. Trimming removed 2 bases from V and 6 bases from J; junction bases left unmatched: 6. This CDR3 has 15 amino acids. Germline CDR1 is SGDLS and CDR2 is YYNGEE. DNA of the CDR3: TGTGCCAGCAGCGTGTCAGCGGGGGGGCGTGATACGCAGTATTTT. Translation gives CASSVSAGGRDTQYF.

The rearrangement links TRBV9 to TRBJ2-7, with D perhaps matching TRBD1 or TRBD2 (5 bases each). Trimming cost V 0 bases and J 2 bases, with 9 bases left between them. Germline CDR1 is SGDLS and CDR2 is YYNGEE. This CDR3 has 14 amino acids. The CDR3: CASSVGGNTYEQYF. The CDR3 DNA sequence: TGTGCCAGCAGCGTAGGGGGGAACACCTACGAGCAGTACTTC.

The table lists this clone with a count of one. The chain carries TRBV7-9 and TRBJ2-1; D is possibly TRBD1 or TRBD2 (5 bases each). In germline, CDR1 is SEHNR, CDR2 FQNEAQ (reference sequence). This CDR3 has 14 residues. V dropped 5 bases and J dropped 3 bases, with 11 bases sitting between them. The CDR3 spells CASSRDLVYNEQFF. As DNA, the CDR3 is TGTGCCAGCAGCCGGGACCTTGTCTACAATGAGCAGTTCTTC.